These 20 T cell receptor beta chains originate from one sample sequenced in a study of identical twins. In TCRdb, the 5' RACE reads were re-called with MiXCR into one record per CDR3 protein. The sample shows 510,000 or so distinct CDR3 sequences, roughly 15% of them seen only once. The data were also submitted as part of a second study, on yellow fever vaccine responses in identical twins.

The sample was CD4+ T cells sorted from blood. The receptors shown here come from a woman under 30 in good health.

A single count supports this clonotype. The gene calls are TRBV11-2 and TRBJ2-1; D is unclear. Per the germline V gene, CDR1 is SGHAT and CDR2 is FQNNGV. Deletions cut 3 bases from V and 7 bases from J, with 16 bases between. The CDR3 is 15 amino acids. The CDR3 spells CASSFRPGYGNEQFF. As DNA, the CDR3 is TGTGCCAGCAGCTTCCGGCCGGGTTATGGGAATGAGCAGTTCTTC. Full variable domain (missing parts from reference TRBV11-2 and TRBJ2-1): EAGVAQSPRYKIIEKRQSVAFWCNPISGHATLYWYQQILGQGPKLLIQFQNNGVVDDSQLPKDRFSAERLKGVDSTLKIQPAKLEDSAVYLCASSFRPGYGNEQFFGPGTRLTVL.

V is TRBV6-1 and J is TRBJ2-5, with TRBD2 matching 10 bases. The CDR3 has 14 amino acids. Per the germline V gene, CDR1 is MNHNS and CDR2 is SASEGT. Trimming took 10 bases from V and 5 from J; bases not matched to a gene: 10. The CDR3: CATALAGGSETQYF. CDR3 DNA sequence: TGTGCCACCGCCTTAGCGGGAGGCTCGGAGACCCAGTACTTC.

The table lists this clonotype with a few counts. The V gene is TRBV24-1, the J gene TRBJ2-1; 10 nucleotides align to TRBD2. The germline CDR1 and CDR2 sequences are KGHDR and SFDVKD. The trim removed 9 bases at V and 3 bases at J, leaving 1 base unmatched. The CDR3 has 13 amino acids. The chain's CDR3 is CATGTSVYNEQFF. Here the CDR3 DNA reads TGTGCCACCGGGACTAGCGTCTACAATGAGCAGTTCTTC.

The J gene is TRBJ2-6, the V gene TRBV6-1, with TRBD1 matching 7 bases. CDR1 is MNHNS, CDR2 SASEGT, per germline. J lost 4 bases, V lost 5 bases, and 11 bases had no gene match. This CDR3 has 17 residues. This chain's CDR3 is CASSRQGHMRGANVLTF. The CDR3 nucleotides read TGTGCCAGCAGTAGACAGGGTCACATGAGAGGGGCCAACGTCCTGACTTTC.

The chain uses TRBV15 and TRBJ2-6; D remains ambiguous. In germline, CDR1 is LNHNV, CDR2 YYDKDF (reference sequence). CDR3 length equals 16 residues. Trimming took off 0 bases at V and 0 bases at J, with 6 bases between the two ends. The CDR3 protein is CATSRELTSGANVLTF. CDR3 in DNA: TGTGCCACCAGCAGAGAGCTGACCTCTGGGGCCAACGTCCTGACTTTC.

This clonotype was seen more than once but under ten times. This chain links TRBV9 with TRBJ2-3; 11 nucleotides match TRBD2. CDR3 size: 17 residues. The V and J ends lost 0 bases and 0 bases, in that order; junction bases with no gene match: 3. From germline, CDR1 is SGDLS and CDR2 YYNGEE. CDR3 protein: CASSVVGLAASTDTQYF. DNA of the CDR3: TGTGCCAGCAGCGTAGTGGGACTAGCGGCTAGCACAGATACGCAGTATTTT.

The J gene is TRBJ2-7, the V gene TRBV6-5, with D tentatively TRBD1 or TRBD2 (5 bases each). Germline V gene data show CDR1 as MNHEY and CDR2 as SVGAGI. Trimming removed 4 bases at V and 2 bases at J, with 15 bases between. The length of the CDR3 is 15 residues. The CDR3 DNA reads TGTGCCAGCAGTTCCCCGGGACCGGGGCCCTACGAGCAGTACTTC. Translating it yields CASSSPGPGPYEQYF.

In this sample, this clonotype turned up a few times. The chain joins TRBV2 to TRBJ2-1; no clear D gene. Trimming removed 3 bases at V and 4 bases at J, with 13 bases between. The germline V gene encodes CDR1 SNHLY and CDR2 FYNNEI. The CDR3 contains 15 residues. The CDR3 loop is CASSDGRVSYNEQFF. As DNA, the CDR3 is TGTGCCAGCAGTGACGGTAGGGTCTCTTACAATGAGCAGTTCTTC.

The chain has TRBV24-1 and TRBJ2-1, with 14 bases that match TRBD2. Looked up from germline, CDR1 is KGHDR and CDR2 is SFDVKD. The CDR3 contains 16 residues. Trimming at V came to 4 bases and at J to 9 bases, leaving 7 bases not matched to a gene. The CDR3 DNA follows: TGTGCCACCAGTGACCCCGGGACTAGCGGGAGAGGTGAGCAGTTCTTC. The encoded protein is CATSDPGTSGRGEQFF.

This rearrangement joins TRBV7-9 to TRBJ1-1, with 7 bases fitting TRBD1. CDR1 SEHNR and CDR2 FQNEAQ come from the germline V gene (reference sequence). V shed 11 bases and J 4 bases; nucleotides not matched to a gene: 10. CDR3 length: 13 amino acids. CDR3 in DNA: TGTGCCGGGAGGGGGCAGGGATCCACTGAAGCTTTCTTT. Encoded protein: CAGRGQGSTEAFF. The variable domain in full, completed from reference TRBV7-9 and TRBJ1-1, reads DTGVSQNPRHKITKRGQNVTFRCDPISEHNRLYWYRQTLGQGPEFLTYFQNEAQLEKSRLLSDRFSAERPKGSFSTLEIQRTEQGDSAMYLCAGRGQGSTEAFFGQGTRLTVV.

The CDR3 sequence is CASSLALAGTEAFF. Here the CDR3 DNA reads TGTGCCAGCAGCTTAGCGTTAGCCGGGACTGAAGCTTTCTTT. The genes are TRBV7-2 and TRBJ1-1; D gene uncertain. The CDR3 is 14 amino acids. V lost 0 bases to trimming and J lost 5 bases, with 10 bases between them. CDR1 is SGHTA and CDR2 is FQGNSA in the germline V gene.

This clonotype occurred a few times. J is TRBJ2-1 and V is TRBV4-2; D perhaps matches TRBD2 (6 bases). V dropped 1 base and J dropped 0 bases, with 16 bases sitting between them. The CDR3 loop spans 18 amino acids. The V gene's germline CDR1 is LGHNA and CDR2 YNFKEQ. CDR3 amino acids: CASSQGVSGSSSYNEQFF. The CDR3 nucleotides are TGTGCCAGCAGCCAAGGGGTTAGCGGCTCCAGCTCCTACAATGAGCAGTTCTTC.

This clonotype was seen a handful of times. The J gene is TRBJ1-2, the V gene TRBV12-3 or TRBV12-4; D call uncertain. The CDR3 totals 13 residues. V was clipped by 7 bases and J by 7 bases, with 16 bases between them. CDR3 nucleotides: TGTGCCAGCACCACCGGGATGCTGGCTGGCTACACCTTC. Amino acids: CASTTGMLAGYTF.

The J gene is TRBJ2-3, the V gene TRBV10-3; D is perhaps TRBD2 (5 bases). Germline CDR1 is ENHRY and CDR2 is SYGVKD. V dropped 3 bases and J dropped 5 bases, with 18 bases sitting between them. CDR3 length: 16 residues. The DNA for the CDR3 is TGTGCCATCAGTGAAAGCCCCGGAGCGGCAATAGATACGCAGTATTTT. Amino acid sequence: CAISESPGAAIDTQYF.

The rearrangement joins TRBV6-2 or TRBV6-3 to TRBJ1-4; 7 positions match TRBD1. CDR3 length: 15 residues. The V and J ends lost 5 bases and 8 bases, in that order; junction bases with no gene match: 11. Germline V CDR1 and CDR2: MNHEY, SVGEGT. The CDR3 spells CASSKRQGVFEKLFF. Written as DNA, the CDR3 is TGTGCCAGCAGTAAACGACAGGGAGTATTCGAAAAACTGTTTTTT.

The table lists this clonotype with many counts. The chain combines TRBV15 with TRBJ2-1, with D unclear. Deletions cut 0 bases from V and 2 bases from J, with 11 bases between. Germline V CDR1 and CDR2: LNHNV, YYDKDF (reference sequence). The CDR3 runs 16 residues. DNA of the CDR3: TGTGCCACCAGCAGAGATTTGCTAGTCCCCTACAATGAGCAGTTCTTC. Protein sequence: CATSRDLLVPYNEQFF.

This clonotype appeared a few times. The chain recombines TRBV29-1 with TRBJ2-3; TRBD2 matches at 10 bases. The CDR3 is 15 residues long. Germline loops: CDR1 SQVTM, CDR2 ANQGSEA. The CDR3 reads CTIFRTSGATDTQYF. CDR3 nucleotide sequence: TGCACCATATTTCGGACTAGCGGAGCAACAGATACGCAGTATTTT.

The chain uses TRBV7-3 and TRBJ2-1; 8 nucleotides agree with TRBD1. V lost 1 base, J lost 4 bases, and 6 bases stayed unmatched. Germline CDR1 reads SGHTA; CDR2 reads FQGTGA. The CDR3 loop spans 16 amino acids. In DNA form, the CDR3 reads TGTGCCAGCAGCTTAATAGGACAGGGAGCATACAATGAGCAGTTCTTC. Its protein is CASSLIGQGAYNEQFF.

The chain has TRBV15 and TRBJ2-7; D uncertain. This CDR3 is built from 12 residues. Germline V gives CDR1 LNHNV, CDR2 YYDKDF (reference sequence). Trimming removed 0 bases from V and 4 bases from J, with 4 bases in between. As DNA, the CDR3 is TGTGCCACCAGCAGAGATGGGTACGAGCAGTACGTC. Its translation: CATSRDGYEQYV.

The chain couples TRBV7-8 to TRBJ2-5, with 10 bases fitting TRBD1. The CDR3 sequence is 15 residues long. CDR1 is SGHVS, CDR2 FQNEAQ, per germline. J was trimmed by 4 bases and V by 2 bases; bases with no gene match: 4. In nucleotides, the CDR3 is TGTGCCAGCAGCTTAAGGACAGGGGGGATAGAGACCCAGTACTTC. As protein: CASSLRTGGIETQYF. Variable domain in full (rest from reference TRBV7-8 and TRBJ2-5): GAGVSQSPRYKVAKRGQDVALRCDPISGHVSLFWYQQALGQGPEFLTYFQNEAQLDKSGLPSDRFFAERPEGSVSTLKIQRTQQEDSAVYLCASSLRTGGIETQYFGPGTRLLVL.